The present T cell receptor beta chain was sequenced within a study of T-cell memory formation after mild COVID-19. Note on this clonotype: Its antigen remains unknown.

TCR alpha and TCR beta cDNA libraries carrying sample barcodes and UMIs came from 5'RACE with constant-segment primers. TCRdb ran MiXCR on the 5' RACE reads and lists one entry per CDR3 protein. Altogether 450,000 to 650,000 distinct CDR3 sequences are present, about a fifth being singletons, with the ten largest covering under 15%. This CDR3 is built from 15 residues. Germline V lookup: CDR1 SEHNR, CDR2 FQNEAQ (reference sequence). The V and J ends lost 5 bases and 3 bases, in that order; junction bases with no gene match: 10. Study conclusions and caveats: Clones that contracted from day 15 to 85 had balanced CD4/CD8; later expanders were CD4+ biased. Some clones that responded were present in memory (sampled pre-infection), which suggests cross-reactive memory joined.

The chain is built from TRBV7-9 and TRBJ2-7; 7 bases line up with TRBD1. Sequenced input: PBMCs or a T cell subset sorted from them (not recorded which). The clonotype was recovered from an adult woman who had mild COVID-19 (a few samples of this study predate the infection). Cell type and time point are not known. The CDR3 sequence is CASSLRDSDYYEQYF. The CDR3 nucleotides are TGTGCCAGCAGCCTACGGGACAGCGATTACTACGAGCAGTACTTC.